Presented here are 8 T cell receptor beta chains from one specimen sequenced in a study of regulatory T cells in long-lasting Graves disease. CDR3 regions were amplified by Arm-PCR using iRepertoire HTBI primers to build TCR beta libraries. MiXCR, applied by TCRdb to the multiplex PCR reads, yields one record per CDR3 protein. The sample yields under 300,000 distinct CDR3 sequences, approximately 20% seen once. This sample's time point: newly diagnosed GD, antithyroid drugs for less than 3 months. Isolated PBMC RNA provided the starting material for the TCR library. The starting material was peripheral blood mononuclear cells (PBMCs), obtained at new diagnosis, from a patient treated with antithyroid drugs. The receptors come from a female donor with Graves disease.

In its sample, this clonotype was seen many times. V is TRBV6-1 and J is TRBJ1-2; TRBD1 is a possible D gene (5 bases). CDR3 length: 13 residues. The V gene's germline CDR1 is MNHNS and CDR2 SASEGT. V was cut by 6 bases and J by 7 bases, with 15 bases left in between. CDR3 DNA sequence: TGTGCCAGCAGCCTCCGAGAGGGGACTGGCTACACCTTC. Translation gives CASSLREGTGYTF.

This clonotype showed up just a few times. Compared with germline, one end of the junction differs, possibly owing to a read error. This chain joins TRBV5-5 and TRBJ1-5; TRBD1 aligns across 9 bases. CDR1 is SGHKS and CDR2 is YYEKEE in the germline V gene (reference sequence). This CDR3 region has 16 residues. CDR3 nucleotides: TGTGCCAGCGGCTTGGATGCCGGGACAGGGTTTCAGCCCCAGCATTTT. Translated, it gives CASGLDAGTGFQPQHF.

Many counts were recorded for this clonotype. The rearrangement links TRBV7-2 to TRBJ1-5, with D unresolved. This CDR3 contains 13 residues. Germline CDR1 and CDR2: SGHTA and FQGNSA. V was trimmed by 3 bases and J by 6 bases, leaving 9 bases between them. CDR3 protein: CASSLESGQPQHF. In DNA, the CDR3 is TGTGCCAGCAGCTTGGAATCCGGTCAGCCCCAGCATTTT.

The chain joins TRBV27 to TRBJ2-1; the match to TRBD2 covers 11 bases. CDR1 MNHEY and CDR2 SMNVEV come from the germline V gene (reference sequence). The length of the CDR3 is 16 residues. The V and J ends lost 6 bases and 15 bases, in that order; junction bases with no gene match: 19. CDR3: CASRLAGGAMSLLLFF. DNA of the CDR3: TGTGCCAGCAGGCTAGCGGGGGGCGCGATGTCCTTGTTGTTGTTCTTC.

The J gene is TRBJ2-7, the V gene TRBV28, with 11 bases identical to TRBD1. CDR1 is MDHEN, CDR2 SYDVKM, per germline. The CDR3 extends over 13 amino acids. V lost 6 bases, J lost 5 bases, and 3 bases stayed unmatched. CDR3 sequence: CASRTGQGDEQYF. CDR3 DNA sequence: TGTGCCAGCAGAACGGGACAGGGGGACGAGCAGTACTTC.

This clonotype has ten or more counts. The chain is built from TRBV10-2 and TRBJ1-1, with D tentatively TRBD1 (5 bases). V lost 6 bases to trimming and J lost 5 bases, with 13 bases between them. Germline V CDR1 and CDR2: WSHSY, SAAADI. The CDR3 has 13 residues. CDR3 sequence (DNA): TGCGCCAGCAGGGACTTTGGGGGGACTGAAGCTTTCTTT. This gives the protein CASRDFGGTEAFF.

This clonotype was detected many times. CDR3 loop: CSAGGGNQPQHF. CDR3 coding DNA: TGCAGTGCAGGGGGGGGCAATCAGCCCCAGCATTTT. J is TRBJ1-5 and V is TRBV20-1; tentatively, D is TRBD1 (6 bases). This CDR3 has 12 amino acids. Germline-derived CDR1 and CDR2 are DFQATT and SNEGSKA (reference sequence). The ends were cut back, 6 bases at V and 2 bases at J, with 8 bases in the middle.

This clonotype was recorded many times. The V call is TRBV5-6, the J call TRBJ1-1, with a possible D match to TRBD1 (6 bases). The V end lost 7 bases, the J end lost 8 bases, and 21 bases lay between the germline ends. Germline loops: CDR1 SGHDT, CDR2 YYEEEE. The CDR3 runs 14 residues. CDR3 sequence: CASPGGAGWKEAFF. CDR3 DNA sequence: TGTGCCAGCCCTGGGGGGGCAGGGTGGAAAGAAGCTTTCTTT. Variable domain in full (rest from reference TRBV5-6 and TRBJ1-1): DAGVTQSPTHLIKTRGQQVTLRCSPKSGHDTVSWYQQALGQGPQFIFQYYEEEERQRGNFPDRFSGHQFPNYSSELNVNALLLGDSALYLCASPGGAGWKEAFFGQGTRLTVV.